The sequence of this TCR beta chain was determined in a study of blood T cell repertoires in COVID-19. Whole-study context: Italy, Spain and the United States were the sources of the convalescent and acute COVID-19 samples. The analysed material was cDNA or gDNA that came from T cells, B-cell-depleted T cells, or PBMCs.

Source study methods: Estimates of nucleated cell counts were drawn from the amplification of reference gene primers. The method was immunoSEQ multiplex PCR; TCRdb's version includes in-frame clones alone and lacks a portion of them. V and J calls and clone size follow that table, whereas D and trimming were derived from the DNA. The sample contains approximately 85,000 clones, 70% to 90% of which appear only once. V trimming: 3 bases; J trimming: 4 bases; junction bases outside the gene matches: 9. Germline assignment: CDR1 LNHDA and CDR2 SQIVND (reference sequence). This CDR3 has 16 amino acids. Only a few counts were recorded for this clone.

The chain uses TRBV19 and TRBJ1-3; 7 bases fit TRBD1. The specimen was peripheral blood. This clonotype was obtained from a man aged 45 to 65 with active or convalescent COVID-19. CDR3 coding DNA: TGTGCCAGTAGTATTCTCGGGACAGCTTCAGGAAACACCATATATTTT. Translated, it gives CASSILGTASGNTIYF.